The clone carrying this T cell receptor beta chain has a count of ten or more. The source of the sample is a study of neurological immune-mediated disorders. The germline V gene has CDR1 SGHTA and CDR2 FQGNSA. The CDR3 spans 15 residues. The ends were cut back, 1 base at V and 5 bases at J, with 14 bases in the middle. TCRdb ran MiXCR on the 5' RACE reads and lists one entry per CDR3 protein. The sample holds about 60,000 distinct CDR3 sequences, 8.5% to 10% seen once. The time point here: longitudinal time-point 2. The clonotype originates from a young man in good health. Sequencing used PBMCs. The J gene is TRBJ1-2, the V gene TRBV7-2, with D tentatively TRBD1 (5 bases). CDR3 region: CASSLGGLVGYGYTF. DNA of the CDR3: TGTGCCAGCAGCTTAGGGGGCCTGGTTGGGTATGGCTACACCTTC. The full variable domain, completed using reference TRBV7-2 and TRBJ1-2, is GAGVSQSPSNKVTEKGKDVELRCDPISGHTALYWYRQSLGQGLEFLIYFQGNSAPDKSGLPSDRFSAERTGGSVSTLTIQRTQQEDSAVYLCASSLGGLVGYGYTFGSGTRLTVV.